This T cell receptor beta chain was recorded in a study of CD8 T cells in ankylosing spondylitis. Study findings and constraints: According to the report, clones linked to the disease were significantly enriched in matched synovial fluid samples taken from ankylosing spondylitis patients.

The V end lost 2 bases, the J end lost 6 bases, and 8 bases lay between the germline ends. The CDR3 contains 13 residues. The germline V gene encodes CDR1 LGHDT and CDR2 YNNKEL (reference sequence). Via MiXCR, TCRdb re-called the 5' RACE reads, giving one row per CDR3 protein. The data hold some 130,000 distinct CDR3 sequences, with around 6.6% observed a single time. This clonotype was counted at least ten times. Its target is not known. Sequences were obtained from blood, either unsorted or a sorted T cell fraction (not recorded which). The V call is TRBV3-1, the J call TRBJ2-1; no clear D. The sequence came from a female donor with ankylosing spondylitis or in good health (not recorded which). For the CDR3, the DNA is TGTGCCAGCAGCCAATCACCCCCCAATGAGCAGTTCTTC. Protein: CASSQSPPNEQFF.